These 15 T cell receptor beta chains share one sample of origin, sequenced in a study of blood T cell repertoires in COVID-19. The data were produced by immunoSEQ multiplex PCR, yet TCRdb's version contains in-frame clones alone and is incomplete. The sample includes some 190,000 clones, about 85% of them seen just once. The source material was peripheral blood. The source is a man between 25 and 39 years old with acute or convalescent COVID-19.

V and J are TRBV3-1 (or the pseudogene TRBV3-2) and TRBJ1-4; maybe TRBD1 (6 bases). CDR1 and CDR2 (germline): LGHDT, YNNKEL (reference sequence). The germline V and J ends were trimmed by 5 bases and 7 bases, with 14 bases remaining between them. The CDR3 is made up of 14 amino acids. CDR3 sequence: CASSARGGGEKLFF. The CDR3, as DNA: TGTGCCAGCAGCGCCAGGGGTGGAGGTGAAAAACTGTTTTTT.

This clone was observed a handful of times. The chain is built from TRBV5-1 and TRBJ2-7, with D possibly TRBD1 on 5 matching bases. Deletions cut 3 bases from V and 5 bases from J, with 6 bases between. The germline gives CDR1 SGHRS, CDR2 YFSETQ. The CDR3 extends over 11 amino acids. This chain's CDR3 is CASSWGHEQYF. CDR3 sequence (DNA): TGCGCCAGCAGCTGGGGCCACGAGCAGTACTTC.

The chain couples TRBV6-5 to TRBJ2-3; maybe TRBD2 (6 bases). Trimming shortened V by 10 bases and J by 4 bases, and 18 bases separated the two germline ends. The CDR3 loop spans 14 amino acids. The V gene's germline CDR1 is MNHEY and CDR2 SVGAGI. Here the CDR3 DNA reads TGTGCCACTATCACTGCGGGGTTCGCAGATACGCAGTATTTT. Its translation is CATITAGFADTQYF.

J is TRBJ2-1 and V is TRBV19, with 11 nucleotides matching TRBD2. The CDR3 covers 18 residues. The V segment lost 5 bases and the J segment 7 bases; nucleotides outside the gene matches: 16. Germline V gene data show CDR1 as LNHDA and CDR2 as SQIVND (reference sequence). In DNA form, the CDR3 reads TGTGCCAGTAGTCCGTCTGCCAATAGCGGGGGGGCGAGGAATGAGCAGTTCTTC. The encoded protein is CASSPSANSGGARNEQFF.

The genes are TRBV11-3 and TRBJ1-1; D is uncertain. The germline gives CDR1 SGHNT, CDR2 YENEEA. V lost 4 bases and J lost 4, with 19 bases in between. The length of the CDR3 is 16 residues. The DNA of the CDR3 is TGTGCCAGCAGCTGCATATTTTGGTCCCGGGGCACTGAAGCTTTCTTT. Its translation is CASSCIFWSRGTEAFF. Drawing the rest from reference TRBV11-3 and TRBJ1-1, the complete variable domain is EAGVVQSPRYKIIEKKQPVAFWCNPISGHNTLYWYLQNLGQGPELLIRYENEEAVDDSQLPKDRFSAERLKGVDSTLKIQPAELGDSAVYLCASSCIFWSRGTEAFFGQGTRLTVV.

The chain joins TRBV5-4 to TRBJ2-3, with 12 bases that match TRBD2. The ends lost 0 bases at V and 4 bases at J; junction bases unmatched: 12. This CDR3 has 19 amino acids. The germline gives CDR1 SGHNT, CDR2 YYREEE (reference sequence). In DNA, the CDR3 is TGTGCCAGCAGCTTGGAAGTGACTAGCGGGAGAGGGCGCGCAGATACGCAGTATTTT. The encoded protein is CASSLEVTSGRGRADTQYF.

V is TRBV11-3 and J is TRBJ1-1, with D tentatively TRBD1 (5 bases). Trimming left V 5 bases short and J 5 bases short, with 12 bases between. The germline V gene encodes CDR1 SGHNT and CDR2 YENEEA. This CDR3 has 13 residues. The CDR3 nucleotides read TGTGCCAGCAGCACGGGGGGGACTACTGAAGCTTTCTTT. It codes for CASSTGGTTEAFF.

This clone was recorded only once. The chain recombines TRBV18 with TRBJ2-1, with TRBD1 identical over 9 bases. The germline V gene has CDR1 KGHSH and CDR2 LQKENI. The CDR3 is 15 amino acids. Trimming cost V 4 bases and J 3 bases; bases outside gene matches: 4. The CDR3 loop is CASSLGQGNYNEQFF. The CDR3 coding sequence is TGTGCCAGCTCACTAGGACAGGGGAACTACAATGAGCAGTTCTTC.

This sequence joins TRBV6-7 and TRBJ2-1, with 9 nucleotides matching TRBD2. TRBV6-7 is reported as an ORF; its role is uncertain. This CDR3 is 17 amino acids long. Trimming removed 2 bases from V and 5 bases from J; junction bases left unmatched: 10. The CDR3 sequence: CASSYLLRGRADNEQFF. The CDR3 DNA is TGTGCCAGCAGTTACCTCCTCCGCGGGAGGGCAGACAATGAGCAGTTCTTC.

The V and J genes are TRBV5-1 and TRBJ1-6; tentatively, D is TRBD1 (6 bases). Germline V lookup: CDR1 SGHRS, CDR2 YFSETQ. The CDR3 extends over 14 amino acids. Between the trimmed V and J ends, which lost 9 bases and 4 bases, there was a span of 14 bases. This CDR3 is CATHEGQYNSPLHF. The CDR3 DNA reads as TGCGCCACCCATGAGGGACAATATAATTCACCCCTCCACTTT.

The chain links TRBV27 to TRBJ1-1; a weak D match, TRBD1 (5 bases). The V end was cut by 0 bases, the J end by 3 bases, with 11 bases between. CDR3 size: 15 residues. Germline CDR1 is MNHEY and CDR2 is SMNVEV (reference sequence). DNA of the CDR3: TGTGCCAGCAGTTTATCGGCAGGGTTCGACACTGAAGCTTTCTTT. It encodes CASSLSAGFDTEAFF.

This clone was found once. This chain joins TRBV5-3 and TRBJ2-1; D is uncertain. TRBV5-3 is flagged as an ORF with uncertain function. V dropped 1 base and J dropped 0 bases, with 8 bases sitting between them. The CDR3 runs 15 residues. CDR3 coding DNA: TGTGCCAGAAGCTTGAAAATATCCTCCTACAATGAGCAGTTCTTC. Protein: CARSLKISSYNEQFF.

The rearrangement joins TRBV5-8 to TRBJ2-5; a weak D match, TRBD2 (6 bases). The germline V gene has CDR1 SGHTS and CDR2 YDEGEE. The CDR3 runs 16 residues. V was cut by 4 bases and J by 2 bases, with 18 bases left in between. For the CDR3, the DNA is TGTGCCAGCAGCCCGGCGGGACGACCTAAGCAAGAGACCCAGTACTTC. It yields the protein CASSPAGRPKQETQYF.

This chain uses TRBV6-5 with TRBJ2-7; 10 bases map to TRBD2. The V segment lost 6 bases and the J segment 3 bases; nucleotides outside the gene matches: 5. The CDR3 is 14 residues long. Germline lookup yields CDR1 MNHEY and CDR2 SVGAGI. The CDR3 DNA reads TGTGCCAGCAGCCTTAGCGGGAGGAGCTACGAGCAGTACTTC. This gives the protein CASSLSGRSYEQYF.

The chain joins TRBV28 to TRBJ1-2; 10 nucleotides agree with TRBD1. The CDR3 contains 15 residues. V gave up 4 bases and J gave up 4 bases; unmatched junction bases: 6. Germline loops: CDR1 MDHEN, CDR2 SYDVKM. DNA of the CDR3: TGTGCCAGCAGTTCCTCCGGGACAGGGGTCTATGGCTACACCTTC. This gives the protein CASSSSGTGVYGYTF.